Listed below are T cell receptor beta chains from one sample, sequenced in a study of T cells in Graves' hyperthyroidism and ophthalmopathy. TCRdb called the multiplex PCR reads again in MiXCR, with one record for every CDR3 protein. The repertoire includes 250,000 to 300,000 distinct CDR3 sequences, 13% of them detected once, and about 8% sits in the top ten. Sequencing input: blood. Receptors originate from a woman aged 30 to 39 with Graves' hyperthyroidism that later progressed to Graves' ophthalmopathy. Each CDR3 is given with its conserved first and last residue. A D gene is named only where the DNA matches it firmly. A clone size is listed for some rows: how often the clone was seen (once, few, many), or a class if it is expanded.

size: NA; D: TRBD2; V: TRBV7-9; J: TRBJ2-3; length: 15; CDR3: CASSGLAPYTDTQYF; DNA: TGTGCCAGCAGTGGACTAGCGCCCTACACAGATACGCAGTATTTT
size: few; D: NA; V: TRBV7-9; J: TRBJ2-7; length: 13; CDR3: CASSFVASYEQYF; DNA: TGTGCCAGCAGCTTTGTAGCCTCCTACGAGCAGTACTTC
size: many; D: NA; V: TRBV3-1; J: TRBJ1-2; length: 14; CDR3: CASSQETVNYGYTF; DNA: TGTGCCAGCAGCCAAGAGACGGTAAACTATGGCTACACCTTC
size: few; D: NA; V: TRBV29-1; J: TRBJ1-4; length: 10; CDR3: CSAIQGKLFF; DNA: TGCAGCGCTATACAAGGAAAACTGTTTTTT
size: many; D: TRBD2; V: TRBV3-1; J: TRBJ2-2; length: 14; CDR3: CASRRGGVTGELFF; DNA: TGTGCCAGCAGGAGGGGAGGGGTCACCGGGGAGCTGTTTTTT
size: many; D: NA; V: TRBV18; J: TRBJ1-5; length: 13; CDR3: CASSPWLNQPQHF; DNA: TGTGCCAGCTCACCATGGCTGAATCAGCCCCAGCATTTT
size: NA; D: TRBD1; V: TRBV7-9; J: TRBJ2-1; length: 14; CDR3: CASSRGTGVNEQFF; DNA: TGTGCCAGCAGCCGCGGGACAGGGGTGAATGAGCAGTTCTTC
size: many; D: TRBD1; V: TRBV28; J: TRBJ2-5; length: 15; CDR3: CASSLGTGAEETQYF; DNA: TGTGCCAGCAGTTTAGGGACAGGGGCCGAGGAGACCCAGTACTTC
size: many; D: TRBD1; V: TRBV28; J: TRBJ2-3; length: 17; CDR3: CASSFGYGQGMTDTQYF; DNA: TGTGCCAGCAGTTTCGGGTACGGACAGGGAATGACAGATACGCAGTATTTT
size: many; D: NA; V: TRBV7-2; J: TRBJ1-1; length: 15; CDR3: CASSGYRAGVAEAFF; DNA: TGTGCCAGCAGCGGGTACAGGGCGGGAGTCGCTGAAGCTTTCTTT
size: NA; D: NA; V: TRBV27; J: TRBJ2-1; length: 13; CDR3: CASSLGTLGEQFF; DNA: TGTGCCAGCAGTCTCGGGACCCTGGGTGAGCAGTTCTTC
size: NA; D: NA; V: TRBV13; J: TRBJ2-3; length: 15; CDR3: CASSLGAAFTDTQYF; DNA: TGTGCCAGCAGCTTGGGCGCGGCGTTCACAGATACGCAGTATTTT
size: many; D: NA; V: TRBV20-1; J: TRBJ2-3; length: 14; CDR3: CSATGQFVTDTQYF; DNA: TGCAGTGCTACTGGACAGTTTGTCACAGATACGCAGTATTTT
size: many; D: NA; V: TRBV27; J: TRBJ1-2; length: 17; CDR3: CARKRRRVRSLDYGYTF; DNA: TGTGCCAGAAAAAGGAGGAGGGTTCGGTCGCTTGACTATGGCTACACCTTC
size: many; D: NA; V: TRBV18; J: TRBJ1-1; length: 13; CDR3: CASLTPQIPEAFF; DNA: TGTGCCAGCCTCACCCCACAAATCCCTGAAGCTTTCTTT
size: few; D: TRBD2; V: TRBV25-1; J: TRBJ2-3; length: 18; CDR3: CASSESPKGLAFTDTQYF; DNA: TGTGCCAGCAGTGAATCCCCCAAAGGACTAGCCTTCACAGATACGCAGTATTTT
size: many; D: NA; V: TRBV30; J: TRBJ1-2; length: 15; CDR3: CAWTPRTGGRYGYTF; DNA: TGTGCCTGGACTCCTAGGACCGGAGGGAGGTATGGCTACACCTTC
size: NA; D: TRBD1; V: TRBV4-1; J: TRBJ1-6; length: 14; CDR3: CASSRTGDNSPLHF; DNA: TGCGCCAGCAGCCGGACAGGCGATAATTCACCCCTCCACTTT
size: NA; D: TRBD2; V: TRBV27; J: TRBJ2-7; length: 15; CDR3: CASSFSGSSSYEQYF; DNA: TGTGCCAGCAGTTTTAGCGGGAGCAGCTCCTACGAGCAGTACTTC
size: many; D: NA; V: TRBV7-9; J: TRBJ2-1; length: 15; CDR3: CASSLALLRTNEQFF; DNA: TGTGCCAGCAGCTTAGCACTCCTTCGGACAAATGAGCAGTTCTTC
size: few; D: NA; V: TRBV4-2; J: TRBJ2-3; length: 13; CDR3: CASSQGNTDTQYF; DNA: TGTGCCAGCAGCCAAGGGAACACAGATACGCAGTATTTT
size: NA; D: TRBD2; V: TRBV29-1; J: TRBJ2-2; length: 15; CDR3: CSVEGSGRAAGELFF; DNA: TGCAGCGTTGAGGGCAGCGGGAGGGCCGCTGGGGAGCTGTTTTTT
size: many; D: NA; V: TRBV29-1; J: TRBJ2-7; length: 13; CDR3: CSVRYGTLFEQYF; DNA: TGCAGCGTTCGGTACGGGACGCTATTCGAGCAGTACTTC
size: NA; D: NA; V: TRBV19; J: TRBJ2-4; length: 15; CDR3: CASSIGWGAKNIQYF; DNA: TGTGCCAGTAGTATAGGATGGGGAGCCAAAAACATTCAGTACTTC
size: many; D: TRBD2; V: TRBV20-1; J: TRBJ2-1; length: 18; CDR3: CSARDFYAGTRVSNEQFF; DNA: TGCAGTGCTAGAGATTTTTACGCCGGGACTAGGGTTTCCAATGAGCAGTTCTTC
size: NA; D: NA; V: TRBV18; J: TRBJ1-5; length: 16; CDR3: CASSPSGQGGNQPQHF; DNA: TGTGCCAGCTCACCGTCCGGCCAGGGAGGGAATCAGCCCCAGCATTTT
size: many; D: NA; V: TRBV28; J: TRBJ1-4; length: 17; CDR3: CASSLGQEERVDEKLFF; DNA: TGTGCCAGCAGTTTAGGGCAGGAAGAGAGGGTTGACGAAAAACTGTTTTTT
size: many; D: NA; V: TRBV7-2; J: TRBJ2-7; length: 14; CDR3: CASSLVEGSYEQYF; DNA: TGTGCCAGCAGCTTAGTGGAGGGGTCCTACGAGCAGTACTTC
size: many; D: TRBD1; V: TRBV2; J: TRBJ1-4; length: 17; CDR3: CASSVPNRGLANEKLFF; DNA: TGTGCCAGCAGTGTACCTAATAGGGGGCTCGCTAATGAAAAACTGTTTTTT
size: many; D: TRBD2; V: TRBV28; J: TRBJ2-3; length: 15; CDR3: CASVSQREERVLGYF; DNA: TGTGCCAGCGTGTCTCAACGGGAGGAAAGGGTCCTAGGGTATTTT
size: many; D: TRBD1; V: TRBV20-1; J: TRBJ1-6; length: 14; CDR3: CSARDEETGVPLHF; DNA: TGCAGTGCTAGAGATGAAGAGACAGGGGTCCCCCTCCACTTT
size: many; D: TRBD2; V: TRBV20-1; J: TRBJ2-1; length: 14; CDR3: CSADGTSGPSEQFF; DNA: TGCAGTGCGGACGGGACTAGCGGCCCCTCTGAGCAGTTCTTC
size: many; D: NA; V: TRBV4-1; J: TRBJ1-1; length: 15; CDR3: CASSPTWGMNTEAFF; DNA: TGCGCCAGCAGCCCTACGTGGGGGATGAACACTGAAGCTTTCTTT
size: NA; D: NA; V: TRBV24-1; J: TRBJ2-5; length: 12; CDR3: CATSDGGRPQYF; DNA: TGTGCCACCAGTGATGGGGGGCGACCGCAGTACTTC
size: many; D: NA; V: TRBV18; J: TRBJ2-1; length: 16; CDR3: CASSLPGGLVDNEQFF; DNA: TGTGCCAGCTCACTTCCGGGGGGCCTCGTAGACAATGAGCAGTTCTTC
size: many; D: NA; V: TRBV28; J: TRBJ2-6; length: 15; CDR3: CASSPKLSGANVLTF; DNA: TGTGCCAGCAGTCCAAAACTCTCTGGGGCCAACGTCCTGACTTTC
size: many; D: TRBD2; V: TRBV2; J: TRBJ2-2; length: 17; CDR3: CASSPGTSGANTGELFF; DNA: TGTGCCAGCAGTCCCGGGACTAGCGGGGCAAACACCGGGGAGCTGTTTTTT